The clone carrying this T cell receptor beta chain has a count of ten or more. The sample belongs to a study of T cells in Graves' hyperthyroidism and ophthalmopathy. RNA transcripts provided the source from which TCR beta CDR3 regions were amplified. A set of HTBI primers served as the primers for a first-round RT-PCR of the TCR CDR3. TCRdb re-called the multiplex PCR reads with MiXCR, one entry per CDR3 protein. Altogether around 290,000 distinct CDR3 sequences are present, 10% to 15% being singletons, with the ten largest covering almost 8%. Germline loops: CDR1 SGHTA, CDR2 FQGNSA. After removal of 1 base from V and 6 bases from J, the junction contained 2 bases not matched to a gene. CDR3 size: 14 residues.

The rearrangement links TRBV7-2 to TRBJ2-1; the match to TRBD1 covers 8 bases. Sequences were obtained from blood. This clonotype was sampled from a woman under 40 with Graves' hyperthyroidism that later progressed to Graves' ophthalmopathy. The DNA for the CDR3 is TGTGCCAGCAGCTTAGAGGGGACAGGCAATGAGCAGTTCTTC. The encoded protein is CASSLEGTGNEQFF. The variable domain in full, with the rest retrieved from reference TRBV7-2 and TRBJ2-1, is GAGVSQSPSNKVTEKGKDVELRCDPISGHTALYWYRQSLGQGLEFLIYFQGNSAPDKSGLPSDRFSAERTGGSVSTLTIQRTQQEDSAVYLCASSLEGTGNEQFFGPGTRLTVL.